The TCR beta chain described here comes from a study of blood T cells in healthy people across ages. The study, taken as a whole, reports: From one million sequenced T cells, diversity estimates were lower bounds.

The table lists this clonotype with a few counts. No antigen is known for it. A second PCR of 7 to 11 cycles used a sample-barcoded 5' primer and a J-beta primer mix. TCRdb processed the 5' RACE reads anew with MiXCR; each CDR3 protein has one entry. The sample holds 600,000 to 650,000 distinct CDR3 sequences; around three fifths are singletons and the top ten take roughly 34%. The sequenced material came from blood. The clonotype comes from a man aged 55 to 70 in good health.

CDR3 loop: CAIKPTGAASGDSPLHF. The CDR3 DNA reads as TGTGCCATCAAACCGACAGGGGCGGCCTCCGGGGATTCACCCCTCCACTTT. The V gene is TRBV10-3, the J gene TRBJ1-6, with TRBD1 identical over 8 bases. Trimming took 7 bases from V and 8 from J; bases not matched to a gene: 16. The CDR3 extends over 17 amino acids. Germline V CDR1 and CDR2: ENHRY, SYGVKD.